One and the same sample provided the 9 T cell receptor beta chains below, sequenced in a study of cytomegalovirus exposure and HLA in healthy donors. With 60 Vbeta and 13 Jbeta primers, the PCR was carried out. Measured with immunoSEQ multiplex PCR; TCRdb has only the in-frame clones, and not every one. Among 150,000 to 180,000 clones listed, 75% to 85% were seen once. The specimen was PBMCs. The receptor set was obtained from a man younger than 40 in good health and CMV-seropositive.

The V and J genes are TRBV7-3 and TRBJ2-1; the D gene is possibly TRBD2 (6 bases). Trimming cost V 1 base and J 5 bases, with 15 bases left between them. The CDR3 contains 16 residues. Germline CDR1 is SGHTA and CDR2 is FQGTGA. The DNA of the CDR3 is TGTGCCAGCAGCTTAAACGCCCGGGACTTCCACAATGAGCAGTTCTTC. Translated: CASSLNARDFHNEQFF.

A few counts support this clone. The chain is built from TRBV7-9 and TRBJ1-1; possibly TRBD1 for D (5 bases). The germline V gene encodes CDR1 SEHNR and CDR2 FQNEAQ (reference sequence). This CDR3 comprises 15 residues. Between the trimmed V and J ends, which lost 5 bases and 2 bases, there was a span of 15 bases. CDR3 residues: CASSPGGHLNTEAFF. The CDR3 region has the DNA TGTGCCAGCAGCCCCGGTGGACACCTTAACACTGAAGCTTTCTTT. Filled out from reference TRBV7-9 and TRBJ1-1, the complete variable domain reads DTGVSQNPRHKITKRGQNVTFRCDPISEHNRLYWYRQTLGQGPEFLTYFQNEAQLEKSRLLSDRFSAERPKGSFSTLEIQRTEQGDSAMYLCASSPGGHLNTEAFFGQGTRLTVV.

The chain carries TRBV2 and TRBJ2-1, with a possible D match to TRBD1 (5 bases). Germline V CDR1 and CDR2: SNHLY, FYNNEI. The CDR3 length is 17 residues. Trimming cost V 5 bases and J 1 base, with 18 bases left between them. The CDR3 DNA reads TGTGCCAGCAGTCGTACGATCGACAGAGCTTCCTACAATGAGCAGTTCTTC. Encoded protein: CASSRTIDRASYNEQFF.

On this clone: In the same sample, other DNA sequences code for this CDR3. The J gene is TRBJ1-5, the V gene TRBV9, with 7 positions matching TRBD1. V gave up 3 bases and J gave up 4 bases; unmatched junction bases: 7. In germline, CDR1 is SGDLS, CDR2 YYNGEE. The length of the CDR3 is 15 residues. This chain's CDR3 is CASSETGVGNQPQHF. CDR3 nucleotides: TGTGCCAGCAGCGAAACAGGGGTTGGGAATCAGCCCCAGCATTTT. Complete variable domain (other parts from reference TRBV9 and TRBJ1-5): DSGVTQTPKHLITATGQRVTLRCSPRSGDLSVYWYQQSLDQGLQFLIQYYNGEERAKGNILERFSAQQFPDLHSELNLSSLELGDSALYFCASSETGVGNQPQHFGDGTRLSIL.

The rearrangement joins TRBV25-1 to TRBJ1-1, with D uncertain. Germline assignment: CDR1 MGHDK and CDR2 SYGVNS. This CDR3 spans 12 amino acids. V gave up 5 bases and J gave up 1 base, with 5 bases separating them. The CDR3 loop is CASSSENTEAFF. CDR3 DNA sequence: TGTGCCAGCAGTTCAGAGAACACTGAAGCTTTCTTT.

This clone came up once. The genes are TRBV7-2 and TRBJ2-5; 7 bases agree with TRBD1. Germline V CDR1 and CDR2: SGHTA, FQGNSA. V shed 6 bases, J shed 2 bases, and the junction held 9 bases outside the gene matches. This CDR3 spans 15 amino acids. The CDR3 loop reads CASRRRQGMQETQYF. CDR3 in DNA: TGTGCCAGCAGACGGCGACAGGGAATGCAAGAGACCCAGTACTTC.

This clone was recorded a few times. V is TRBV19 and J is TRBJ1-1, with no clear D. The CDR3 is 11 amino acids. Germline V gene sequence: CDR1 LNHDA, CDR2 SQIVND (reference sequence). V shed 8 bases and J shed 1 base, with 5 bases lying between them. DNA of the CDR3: TGTGCCAGTGCAGGGAACACTGAAGCTTTCTTT. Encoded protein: CASAGNTEAFF.

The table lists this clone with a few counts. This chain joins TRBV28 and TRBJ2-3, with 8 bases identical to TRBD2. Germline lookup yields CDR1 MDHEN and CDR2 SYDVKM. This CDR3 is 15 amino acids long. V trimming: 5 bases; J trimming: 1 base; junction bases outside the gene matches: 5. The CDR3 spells CASSQSGSGTDTQYF. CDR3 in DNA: TGTGCCAGCAGTCAAAGCGGGAGTGGCACAGATACGCAGTATTTT.

The CDR3 DNA is TGTGCCAGCAGCCAAGATCCCCTAGCGGCGAACACCGGGGAGCTGTTTTTT. It codes for CASSQDPLAANTGELFF. V is TRBV4-2 and J is TRBJ2-2, with 7 nucleotides matching TRBD2. Germline V lookup: CDR1 LGHNA, CDR2 YNFKEQ. The CDR3 is 17 residues long. Trimming took 0 bases from V and 0 from J; bases not matched to a gene: 4.